This record looks at one TCR beta chain sequence and its context. The data were obtained in a study of blood T cell repertoires in COVID-19. About the study: Samples came from the United States, Italy and Spain, spanning acute and convalescent COVID-19. T cells, B-cell-depleted T cells, or PBMCs provided the cDNA or gDNA that served as material.

Individuals drawn from around 24 US areas were about 18 to 90 years old. Cohorts were based on clinical histories the participants reported. CDR1 is SGHTA, CDR2 FQGNSA, per germline. This CDR3 region has 14 residues. The junction had 8 bases not matched to a gene; V was cut back by 7 bases and J by 6 bases. Method: immunoSEQ multiplex PCR; TCRdb's copy keeps in-frame clones and lacks some. The sample has about 480,000 clones, roughly 87% seen once. This TCR was sampled from a woman under 30 with acute COVID-19. The chain is built from TRBV7-2 and TRBJ2-2, with 7 positions matching TRBD1. The sample consisted of PBMCs or T cells enriched from blood (not recorded which). CDR3 DNA: TGTGCCAGCAAAACTACAGGGGCGGCCGGGGAGCTGTTTTTT. It codes for CASKTTGAAGELFF.